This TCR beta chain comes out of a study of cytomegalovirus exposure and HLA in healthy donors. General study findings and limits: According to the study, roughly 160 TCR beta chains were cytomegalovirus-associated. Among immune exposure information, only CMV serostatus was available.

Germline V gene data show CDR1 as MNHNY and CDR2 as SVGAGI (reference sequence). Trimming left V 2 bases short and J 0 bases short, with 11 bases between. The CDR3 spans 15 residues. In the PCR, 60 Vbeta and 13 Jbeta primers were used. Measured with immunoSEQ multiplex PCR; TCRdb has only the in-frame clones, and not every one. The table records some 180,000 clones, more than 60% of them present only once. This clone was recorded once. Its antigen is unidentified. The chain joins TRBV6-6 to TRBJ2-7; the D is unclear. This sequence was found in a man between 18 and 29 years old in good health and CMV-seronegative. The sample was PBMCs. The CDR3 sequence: CASSYETVSSYEQYF. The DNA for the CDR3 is TGTGCCAGCAGTTACGAAACAGTTAGCTCCTACGAGCAGTACTTC.